This T cell receptor delta chain was identified during a study of Vδ1+ human thymocytes. Study-level findings and limits: Thymic TRG and TRD repertoires appeared highly polyclonal, with Gaussian CDR3 length distributions.

On this clone: No antigen is known for it.

RNA was extracted from the cells and then reverse transcribed. CDR3 amplicons came from multiplex PCR with pooled V-gene forward and constant-region reverse primers. TCRdb re-called the multiplex PCR reads via CATT. The sample includes tens of thousands of delta-chain clones, around 15% of them seen just once. Germline CDR1 reads GEAIGNYY; CDR2 reads EKD. V was pared by 3 bases and J by 7 bases, with 14 bases of the junction left unmatched. This CDR3 comprises 16 residues. The sample was Vdelta1+ gamma-delta thymocytes from the thymus. Subset defined: FACS-sorted CD3+ TCRalphabeta- TCRVdelta1+ TCRVdelta2- thymocytes. The chain carries TRDV2 and TRDJ1; 9 bases agree with TRDD3. The sequence was obtained from a girl under two years old who had congenital heart surgery. The CDR3 is CACDPKYWGTIGKLIF. The CDR3 nucleotides read TGTGCCTGTGACCCAAAGTACTGGGGGACAATCGGTAAACTCATCTTT.